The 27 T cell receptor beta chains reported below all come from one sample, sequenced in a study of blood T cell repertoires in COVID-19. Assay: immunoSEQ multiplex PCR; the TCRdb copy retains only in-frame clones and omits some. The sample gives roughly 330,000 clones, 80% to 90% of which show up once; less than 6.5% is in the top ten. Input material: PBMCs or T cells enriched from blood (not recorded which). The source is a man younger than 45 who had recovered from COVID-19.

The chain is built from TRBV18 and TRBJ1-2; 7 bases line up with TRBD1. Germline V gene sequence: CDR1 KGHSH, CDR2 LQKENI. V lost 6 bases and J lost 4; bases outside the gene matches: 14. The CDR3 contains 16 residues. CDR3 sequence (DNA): TGTGCCAGCTCCTCCCGGGACAGCCTCTCTTCCTATGGCTACACCTTC. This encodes CASSSRDSLSSYGYTF.

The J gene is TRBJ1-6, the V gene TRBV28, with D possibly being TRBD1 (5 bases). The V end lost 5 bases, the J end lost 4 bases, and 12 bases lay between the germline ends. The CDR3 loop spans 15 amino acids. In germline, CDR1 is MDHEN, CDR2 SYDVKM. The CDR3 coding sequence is TGTGCCAGCAGTCAGACAGACATTTATAATTCACCCCTCCACTTT. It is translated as CASSQTDIYNSPLHF. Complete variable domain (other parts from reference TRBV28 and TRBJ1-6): DVKVTQSSRYLVKRTGEKVFLECVQDMDHENMFWYRQDPGLGLRLIYFSYDVKMKEKGDIPEGYSVSREKKERFSLILESASTNQTSMYLCASSQTDIYNSPLHFGNGTRLTVT.

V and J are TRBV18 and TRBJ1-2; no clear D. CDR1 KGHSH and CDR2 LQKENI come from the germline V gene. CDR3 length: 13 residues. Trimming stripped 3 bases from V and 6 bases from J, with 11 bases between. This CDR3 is CASSPSSLNGYTF. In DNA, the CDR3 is TGTGCCAGCTCACCCTCGAGTCTCAATGGCTACACCTTC.

The CDR3 DNA reads TGTGCCAGCAGTTCCGGGACAGGGGGCAACACTGAAGCTTTCTTT. Its protein is CASSSGTGGNTEAFF. The chain carries TRBV6-5 and TRBJ1-1; TRBD1 matches 12 bases. Germline CDR1 is MNHEY and CDR2 is SVGAGI. The CDR3 consists of 15 residues. V was pared by 4 bases and J by 2 bases, with 2 bases of the junction left unmatched.

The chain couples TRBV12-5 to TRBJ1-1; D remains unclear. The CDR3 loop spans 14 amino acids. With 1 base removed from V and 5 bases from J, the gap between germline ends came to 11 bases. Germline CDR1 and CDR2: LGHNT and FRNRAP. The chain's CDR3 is CASGLGPPRTEAFF. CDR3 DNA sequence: TGTGCTAGTGGTTTGGGTCCCCCCCGTACTGAAGCTTTCTTT.

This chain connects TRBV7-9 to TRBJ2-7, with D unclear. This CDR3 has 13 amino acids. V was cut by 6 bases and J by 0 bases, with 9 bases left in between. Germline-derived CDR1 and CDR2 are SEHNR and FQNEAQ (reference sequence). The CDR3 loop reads CASRDGSSYEQYF. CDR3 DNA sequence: TGTGCCAGCAGAGACGGGTCCTCCTACGAGCAGTACTTC.

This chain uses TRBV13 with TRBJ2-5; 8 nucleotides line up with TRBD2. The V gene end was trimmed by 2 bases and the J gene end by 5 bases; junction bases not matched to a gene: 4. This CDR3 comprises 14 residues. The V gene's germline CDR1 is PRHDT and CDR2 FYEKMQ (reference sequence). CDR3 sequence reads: CASSLSGGWETQYF. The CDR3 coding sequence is TGTGCCAGCAGCTTAAGCGGGGGCTGGGAGACCCAGTACTTC.

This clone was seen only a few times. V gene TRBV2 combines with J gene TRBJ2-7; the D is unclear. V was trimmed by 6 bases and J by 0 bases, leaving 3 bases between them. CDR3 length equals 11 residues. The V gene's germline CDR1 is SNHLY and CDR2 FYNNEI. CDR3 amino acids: CASRRSYEQYF. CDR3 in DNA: TGTGCCAGCAGGCGCTCCTACGAGCAGTACTTC.

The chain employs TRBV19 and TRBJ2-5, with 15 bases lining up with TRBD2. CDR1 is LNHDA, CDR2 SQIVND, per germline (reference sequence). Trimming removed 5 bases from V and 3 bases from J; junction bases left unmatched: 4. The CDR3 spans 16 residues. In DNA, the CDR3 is TGTGCCAGTAGTGGACTAGCGGGGGGGCGGGAAGAGACCCAGTACTTC. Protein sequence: CASSGLAGGREETQYF.

This CDR3 reads CASSSSGGANEQFF. The CDR3 nucleotides are TGTGCCAGCAGCTCTAGCGGGGGGGCAAATGAGCAGTTCTTC. V usage is TRBV5-6 and J usage is TRBJ2-1; 12 positions agree with TRBD2. The CDR3 totals 14 residues. Unmatched junction bases numbered 2, after V lost 3 bases and J lost 7 bases. Germline lookup yields CDR1 SGHDT and CDR2 YYEEEE.

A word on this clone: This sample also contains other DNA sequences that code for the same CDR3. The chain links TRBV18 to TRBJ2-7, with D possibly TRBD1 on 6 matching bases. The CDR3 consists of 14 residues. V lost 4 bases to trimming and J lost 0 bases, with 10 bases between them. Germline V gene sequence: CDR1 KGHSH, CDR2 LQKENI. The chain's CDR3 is CASSLAGVSYEQYF. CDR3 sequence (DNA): TGTGCCAGCTCACTTGCAGGGGTCTCCTACGAGCAGTACTTC.

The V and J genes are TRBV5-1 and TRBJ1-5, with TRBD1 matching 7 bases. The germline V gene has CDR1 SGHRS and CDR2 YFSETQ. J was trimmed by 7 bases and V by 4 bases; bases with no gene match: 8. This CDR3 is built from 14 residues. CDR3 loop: CASSPDRLSQPQHF. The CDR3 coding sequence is TGCGCCAGCAGCCCGGACAGGTTGAGCCAGCCCCAGCATTTT.

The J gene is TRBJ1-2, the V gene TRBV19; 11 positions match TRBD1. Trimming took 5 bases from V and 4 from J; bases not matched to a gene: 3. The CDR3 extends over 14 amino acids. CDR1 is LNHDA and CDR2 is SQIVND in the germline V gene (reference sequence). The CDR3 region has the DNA TGTGCCAGTAGTCGGGACAGGGGGTCCTATGGCTACACCTTC. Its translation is CASSRDRGSYGYTF.

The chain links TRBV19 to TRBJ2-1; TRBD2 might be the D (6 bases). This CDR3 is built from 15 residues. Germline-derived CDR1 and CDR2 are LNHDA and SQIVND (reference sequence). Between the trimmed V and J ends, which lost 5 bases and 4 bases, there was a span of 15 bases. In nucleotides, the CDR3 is TGTGCCAGTAGTTCAGTGGGGGGAACTTACAATGAGCAGTTCTTC. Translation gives CASSSVGGTYNEQFF. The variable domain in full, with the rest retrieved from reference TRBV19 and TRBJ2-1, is DGGITQSPKYLFRKEGQNVTLSCEQNLNHDAMYWYRQDPGQGLRLIYYSQIVNDFQKGDIAEGYSVSREKKESFPLTVTSAQKNPTAFYLCASSSVGGTYNEQFFGPGTRLTVL.

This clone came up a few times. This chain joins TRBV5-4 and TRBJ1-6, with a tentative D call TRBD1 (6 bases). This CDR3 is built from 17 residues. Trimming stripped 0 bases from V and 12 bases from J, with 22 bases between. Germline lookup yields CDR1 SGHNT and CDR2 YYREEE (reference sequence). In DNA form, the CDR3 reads TGTGCCAGCAGCTTGGCCGTGTCAGGGGCCAGAAGGATACCCCTCCACTTT. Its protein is CASSLAVSGARRIPLHF.

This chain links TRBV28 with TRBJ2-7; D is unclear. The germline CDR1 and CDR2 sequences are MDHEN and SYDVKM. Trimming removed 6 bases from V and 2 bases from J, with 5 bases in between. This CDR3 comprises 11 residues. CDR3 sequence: CASSDTYEQYF. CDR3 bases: TGTGCCAGCAGCGACACCTACGAGCAGTACTTC.

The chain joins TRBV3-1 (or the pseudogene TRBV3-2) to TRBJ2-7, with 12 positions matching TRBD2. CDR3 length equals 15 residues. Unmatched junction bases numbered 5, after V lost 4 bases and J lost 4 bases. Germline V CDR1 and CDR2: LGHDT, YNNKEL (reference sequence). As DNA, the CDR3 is TGTGCCAGCAGCCGTCTAGCGGGGGGGCTGTACGAGCAGTACTTC. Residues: CASSRLAGGLYEQYF.

The CDR3 loop is CASSLVGTRTDTQYF. Written as DNA, the CDR3 is TGTGCCAGCAGCTTAGTCGGGACACGCACAGATACGCAGTATTTT. The chain recombines TRBV7-6 with TRBJ2-3; D might be TRBD1 (6 bases). CDR1 is SGHVS, CDR2 FNYEAQ, per germline. Trimming took off 1 base at V and 1 base at J, with 9 bases between the two ends. This CDR3 comprises 15 residues.

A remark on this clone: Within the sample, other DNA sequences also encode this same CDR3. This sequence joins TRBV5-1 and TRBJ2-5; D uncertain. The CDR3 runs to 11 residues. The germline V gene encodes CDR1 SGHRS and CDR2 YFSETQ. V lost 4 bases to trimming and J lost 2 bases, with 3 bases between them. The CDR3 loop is CASSLQETQYF. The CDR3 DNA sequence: TGCGCCAGCAGCCTTCAAGAGACCCAGTACTTC.

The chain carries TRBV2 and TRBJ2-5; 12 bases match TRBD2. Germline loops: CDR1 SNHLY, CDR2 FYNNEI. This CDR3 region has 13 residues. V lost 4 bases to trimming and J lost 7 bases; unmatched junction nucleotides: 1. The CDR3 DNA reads TGTGCCAGCAGTGCGACTAGCGGGGGGACCCAGTACTTC. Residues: CASSATSGGTQYF.

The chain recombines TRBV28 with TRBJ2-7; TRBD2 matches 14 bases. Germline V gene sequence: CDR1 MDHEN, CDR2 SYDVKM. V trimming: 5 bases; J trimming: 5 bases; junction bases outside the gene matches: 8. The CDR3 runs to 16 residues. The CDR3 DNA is TGTGCCAGCAGTAAAGCCGGGACTAGCGGGGGACACGAGCAGTACTTC. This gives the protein CASSKAGTSGGHEQYF. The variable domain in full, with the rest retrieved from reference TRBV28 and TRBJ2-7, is DVKVTQSSRYLVKRTGEKVFLECVQDMDHENMFWYRQDPGLGLRLIYFSYDVKMKEKGDIPEGYSVSREKKERFSLILESASTNQTSMYLCASSKAGTSGGHEQYFGPGTRLTVT.

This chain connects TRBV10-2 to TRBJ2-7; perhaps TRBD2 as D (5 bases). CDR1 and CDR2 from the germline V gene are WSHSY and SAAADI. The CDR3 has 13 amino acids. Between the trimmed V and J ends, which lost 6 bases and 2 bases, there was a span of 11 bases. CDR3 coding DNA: TGCGCCAGCAGGGCGGGCCTGGCCTACGAGCAGTACTTC. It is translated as CASRAGLAYEQYF.

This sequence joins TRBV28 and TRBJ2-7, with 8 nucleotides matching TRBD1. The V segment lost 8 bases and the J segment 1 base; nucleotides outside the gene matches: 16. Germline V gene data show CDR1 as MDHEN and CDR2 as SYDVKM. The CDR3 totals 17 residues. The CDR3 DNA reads TGTGCCAGCTCCACTCTAATCCGGGACAGGTTTTCCTACGAGCAGTACTTC. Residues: CASSTLIRDRFSYEQYF.

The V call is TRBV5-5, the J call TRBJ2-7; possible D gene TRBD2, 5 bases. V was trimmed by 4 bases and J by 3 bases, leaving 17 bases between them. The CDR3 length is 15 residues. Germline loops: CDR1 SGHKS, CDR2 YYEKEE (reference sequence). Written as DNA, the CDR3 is TGTGCCAGCAGCCTACAAACACTAGGGCACTACGAGCAGTACTTC. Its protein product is CASSLQTLGHYEQYF. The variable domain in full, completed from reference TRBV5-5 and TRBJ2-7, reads DAGVTQSPTHLIKTRGQQVTLRCSPISGHKSVSWYQQVLGQGPQFIFQYYEKEERGRGNFPDRFSARQFPNYSSELNVNALLLGDSALYLCASSLQTLGHYEQYFGPGTRLTVT.

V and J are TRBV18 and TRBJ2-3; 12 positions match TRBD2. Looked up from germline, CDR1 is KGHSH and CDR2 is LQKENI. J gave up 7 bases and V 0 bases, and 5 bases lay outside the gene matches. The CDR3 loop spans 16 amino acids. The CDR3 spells CASSPPLAGGPHTQYF. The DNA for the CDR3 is TGTGCCAGCTCACCACCCCTAGCGGGGGGGCCACATACGCAGTATTTT.

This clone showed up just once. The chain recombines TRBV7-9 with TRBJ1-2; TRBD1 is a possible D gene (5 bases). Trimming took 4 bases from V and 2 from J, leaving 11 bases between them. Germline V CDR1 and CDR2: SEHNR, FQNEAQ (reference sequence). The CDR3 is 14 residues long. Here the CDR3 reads CASSSRDSNYGYTF. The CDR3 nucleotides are TGTGCCAGCAGCTCCAGAGACAGCAACTATGGCTACACCTTC.

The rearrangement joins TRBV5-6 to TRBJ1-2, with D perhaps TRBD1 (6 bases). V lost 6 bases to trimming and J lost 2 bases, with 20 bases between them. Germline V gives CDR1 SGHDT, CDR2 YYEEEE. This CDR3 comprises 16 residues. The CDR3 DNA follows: TGTGCCAGCAACCCGGGGGGCTTAAAGGAGAACTATGGCTACACCTTC. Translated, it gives CASNPGGLKENYGYTF. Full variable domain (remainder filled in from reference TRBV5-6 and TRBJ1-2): DAGVTQSPTHLIKTRGQQVTLRCSPKSGHDTVSWYQQALGQGPQFIFQYYEEEERQRGNFPDRFSGHQFPNYSSELNVNALLLGDSALYLCASNPGGLKENYGYTFGSGTRLTVV.